This TCR beta chain appears in the sequencing data of a study of T cells in Graves' hyperthyroidism and ophthalmopathy. General study results and limits: With a median lead of approximately 6 months before onset, the model predicted ophthalmopathy.

Amplification of TCR beta CDR3 regions used RNA as the template. The study used the HTBI primer set for a first-round RT-PCR of the TCR CDR3. TCRdb passed the multiplex PCR reads through MiXCR, listing each CDR3 protein once. The sample includes 450,000 to 700,000 distinct CDR3 sequences, roughly 46% of them seen just once. With respect to this clonotype: The antigen remains unidentified.

Investigators excluded patients with uncontrolled infection, other autoimmune disease, pregnancy or lactation. The specimen was peripheral blood or thyroid tissue (not recorded which). The sequence derives from a woman younger than 35 with Graves' hyperthyroidism.

CDR3 residues: CATSETTGNENEQFF. The CDR3 DNA reads TGTGCCACCAGTGAGACGACAGGGAATGAGAATGAGCAGTTCTTC. This chain links TRBV24-1 with TRBJ2-5; 7 bases line up with TRBD1. The DNA matches TRBJ2-1 better at its end, which makes the J call doubtful. Germline V gene sequence: CDR1 KGHDR, CDR2 SFDVKD. The CDR3 totals 15 residues.